This T cell receptor (beta chain) originates from a study of blood T cell repertoires in COVID-19. Only in-frame clones appear in the TCRdb table, and some are missing; sequencing was by immunoSEQ multiplex PCR. The sample records 110,000 to 150,000 clones, roughly 88% being singletons. The germline V gene encodes CDR1 LGHDT and CDR2 YNNKEL (reference sequence). Trimming removed 5 bases from V and 0 bases from J, with 10 bases in between. This CDR3 spans 14 amino acids. This clonotype originated in a man in his fifties who had recovered from COVID-19. Sequenced material: PBMCs or T cells enriched from blood (not recorded which). This rearrangement joins TRBV3-1 (or the pseudogene TRBV3-2) to TRBJ1-1; a possible D gene is TRBD1 (5 bases). This chain's CDR3 is CASSSRTLNTEAFF. The CDR3, as DNA: TGTGCCAGCAGCAGTAGGACATTGAACACTGAAGCTTTCTTT.